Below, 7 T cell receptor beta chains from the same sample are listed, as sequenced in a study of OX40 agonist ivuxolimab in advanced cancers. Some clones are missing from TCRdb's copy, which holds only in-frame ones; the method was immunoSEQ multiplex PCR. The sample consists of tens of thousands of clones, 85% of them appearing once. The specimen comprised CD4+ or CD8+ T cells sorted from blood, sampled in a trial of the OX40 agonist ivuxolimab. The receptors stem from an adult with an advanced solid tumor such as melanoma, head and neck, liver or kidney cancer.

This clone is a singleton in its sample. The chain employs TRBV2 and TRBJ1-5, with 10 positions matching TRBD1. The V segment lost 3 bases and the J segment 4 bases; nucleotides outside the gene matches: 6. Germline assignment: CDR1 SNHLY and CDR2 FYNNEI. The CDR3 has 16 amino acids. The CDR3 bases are TGTGCCAGCAGTGAGGGCGGACAGGGGGTAAATCAGCCCCAGCATTTT. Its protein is CASSEGGQGVNQPQHF.

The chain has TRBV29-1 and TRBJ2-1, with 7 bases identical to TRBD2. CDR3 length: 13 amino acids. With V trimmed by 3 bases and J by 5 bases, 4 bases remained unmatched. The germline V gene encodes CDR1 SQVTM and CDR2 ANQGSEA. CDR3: CSVDRSGDNEQFF. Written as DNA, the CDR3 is TGCAGCGTTGACCGAAGCGGGGACAATGAGCAGTTCTTC.

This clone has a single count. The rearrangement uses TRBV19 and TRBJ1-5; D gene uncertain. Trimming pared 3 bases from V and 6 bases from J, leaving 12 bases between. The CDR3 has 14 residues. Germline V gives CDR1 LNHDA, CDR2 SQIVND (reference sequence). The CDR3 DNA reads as TGTGCCAGTAGTATGGGTAGGGTTGGTCAGCCCCAGCATTTT. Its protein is CASSMGRVGQPQHF.

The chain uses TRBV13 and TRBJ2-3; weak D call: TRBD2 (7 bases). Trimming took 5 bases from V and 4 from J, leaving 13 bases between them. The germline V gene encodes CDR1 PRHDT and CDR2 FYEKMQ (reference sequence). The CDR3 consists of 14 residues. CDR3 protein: CASSRGGGADTQYF. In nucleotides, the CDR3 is TGTGCCAGCAGCAGAGGCGGGGGCGCAGATACGCAGTATTTT.

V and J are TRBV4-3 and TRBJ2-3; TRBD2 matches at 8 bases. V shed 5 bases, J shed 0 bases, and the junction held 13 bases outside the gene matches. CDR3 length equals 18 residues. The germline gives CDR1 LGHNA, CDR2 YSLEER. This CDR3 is CASSLWSGGQTSTDTQYF. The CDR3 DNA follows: TGCGCCAGCAGCTTATGGAGCGGGGGTCAGACTAGCACAGATACGCAGTATTTT.

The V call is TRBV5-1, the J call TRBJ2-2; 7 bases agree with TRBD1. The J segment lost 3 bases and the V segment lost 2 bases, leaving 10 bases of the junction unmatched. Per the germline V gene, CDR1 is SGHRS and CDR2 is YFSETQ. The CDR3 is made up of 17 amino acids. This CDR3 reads CASSFLNRDSYTGELFF. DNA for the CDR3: TGCGCCAGCAGCTTCTTAAACCGGGACAGCTACACCGGGGAGCTGTTTTTT.

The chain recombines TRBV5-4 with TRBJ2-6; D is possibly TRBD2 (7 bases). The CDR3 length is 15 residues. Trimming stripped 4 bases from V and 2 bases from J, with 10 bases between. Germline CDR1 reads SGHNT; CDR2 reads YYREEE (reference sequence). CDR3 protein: CASSPGGAGANVLTF. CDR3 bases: TGTGCCAGCAGCCCGGGGGGCGCTGGGGCCAACGTCCTGACTTTC.